Sequencing of this T cell receptor (beta chain) was carried out in a study of identical twins. This clonotype came up many times. Its specificity is unknown. Healthy Caucasian individuals made up all the donors. The CDR3 contains 14 residues. Germline-derived CDR1 and CDR2 are MNHEY and SVGAGI. V was shortened by 3 bases and J by 0 bases, with 6 bases between the two germline ends. General study points: Twin-shared out-of-frame alpha sequences were enriched for low generation probability. One should note that invariant MAIT and iNKT cells could partly confound zero-insertion analyses.

Template switching added a universal primer site; cDNA carried unique molecular identifiers. TCRdb reanalysed the 5' RACE reads using MiXCR and keeps one entry per CDR3 protein. The sample holds 570,000 or so distinct CDR3 sequences, more than 9% seen once. The same data also went into a second study, on yellow fever vaccine responses in identical twins.

The specimen was PBMCs. The origin of this receptor is a young woman in good health. V gene TRBV6-5 combines with J gene TRBJ1-3; the D is unclear. CDR3 DNA sequence: TGTGCCAGCAGTTATCCAGCCTCTGGAAACACCATATATTTT. This translates into CASSYPASGNTIYF.